This T cell receptor (beta chain) was sequenced for a study of cytomegalovirus exposure and HLA in healthy donors. The overall study: Within the Caucasian-associated ancestry cluster were around 81% of the 398 genotyped donors.

PCR was performed using 60 Vbeta and 13 Jbeta primers. Here immunoSEQ multiplex PCR was the method, and the copy in TCRdb shows in-frame clones only, minus some. The sample holds 150,000 to 200,000 clones, roughly 78% seen once. Trimming removed 1 base at V and 0 bases at J, with 10 bases between. Germline CDR1 reads SGHNT; CDR2 reads YYREEE (reference sequence). The CDR3 sequence is 15 residues long. Study-wide points: As a later analysis revealed, most CMV-associated TCR beta chains appeared HLA-restricted.

As for this clone: The target antigen is unknown.

Input material: PBMCs. This clonotype originated in a man in his forties in good health and CMV-seropositive. The rearrangement joins TRBV5-4 to TRBJ1-1, with D unresolved. CDR3 amino acids: CASSLNEGLNTEAFF. The CDR3 DNA sequence: TGTGCCAGCAGCTTGAATGAGGGTTTGAACACTGAAGCTTTCTTT.